This T cell receptor (beta chain) emerged from a study of OX40 agonist ivuxolimab in advanced cancers. Profiled with immunoSEQ multiplex PCR; TCRdb holds only in-frame clones, not every one. The data contain around 65,000 clones, roughly 90% of them seen just once; the ten biggest clones take up approximately 20%. This material consisted of CD4+ or CD8+ T cells sorted from blood, taken in a trial of the OX40 agonist ivuxolimab. This receptor was taken from an adult with an advanced solid tumor such as melanoma, head and neck, liver or kidney cancer.

As DNA, the CDR3 is TGCGCCAGCAGACCGCCGGGGCGCTCCTACAATGAGCAGTTCTTC. The encoded protein is CASRPPGRSYNEQFF. V and J are TRBV5-1 and TRBJ2-1, with D perhaps matching TRBD1 or TRBD2 (5 bases each). From germline, CDR1 is SGHRS and CDR2 YFSETQ. Trimming removed 5 bases at V and 0 bases at J, with 12 bases between. CDR3 length: 15 amino acids.